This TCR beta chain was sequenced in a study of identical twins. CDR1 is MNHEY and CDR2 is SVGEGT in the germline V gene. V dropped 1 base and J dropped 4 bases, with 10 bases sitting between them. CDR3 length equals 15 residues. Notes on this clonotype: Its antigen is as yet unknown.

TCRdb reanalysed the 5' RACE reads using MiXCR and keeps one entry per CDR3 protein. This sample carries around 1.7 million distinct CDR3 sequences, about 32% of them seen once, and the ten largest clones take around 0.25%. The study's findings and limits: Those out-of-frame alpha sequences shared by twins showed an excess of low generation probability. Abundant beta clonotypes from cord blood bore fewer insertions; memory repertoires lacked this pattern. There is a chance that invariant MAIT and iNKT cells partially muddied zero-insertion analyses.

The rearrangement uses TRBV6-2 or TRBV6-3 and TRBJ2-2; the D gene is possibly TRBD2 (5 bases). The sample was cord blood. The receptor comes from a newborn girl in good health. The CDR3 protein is CASSYFAGSTGELFF. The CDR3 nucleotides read TGTGCCAGCAGTTACTTCGCGGGTAGCACCGGGGAGCTGTTTTTT.